Sequencing of this T cell receptor beta chain was carried out in a study of T cells in Graves' hyperthyroidism and ophthalmopathy. The germline CDR1 and CDR2 sequences are SQVTM and ANQGSEA. V dropped 4 bases and J dropped 0; count of bases not matched to a gene: 6. There are 16 residues in the CDR3. Fresh peripheral blood, around 9.3 ml, was the source of the PBMCs. In regard to this clonotype: Its antigen remains unidentified.

The study's findings and limits: Most expanded thyroid clonotypes above 0.001 recurred in blood.

RNA transcripts gave rise to amplified TCR beta CDR3 regions. HTBI primers drove first-round RT-PCR of the TCR CDR3. TCRdb analysed the multiplex PCR reads with MiXCR anew, one entry per CDR3 protein. Among about 350,000 distinct CDR3 sequences listed, over 11% were seen once. The chain uses TRBV29-1 and TRBJ2-1, with 10 bases aligning to TRBD2. The specimen sequenced was blood. This clonotype originated in a woman aged 25 to 39 with Graves' hyperthyroidism. The DNA of the CDR3 is TGCAGCGTTGCCCCACTAGCGGGGCTCTCCTACAATGAGCAGTTCTTC. It codes for CSVAPLAGLSYNEQFF.